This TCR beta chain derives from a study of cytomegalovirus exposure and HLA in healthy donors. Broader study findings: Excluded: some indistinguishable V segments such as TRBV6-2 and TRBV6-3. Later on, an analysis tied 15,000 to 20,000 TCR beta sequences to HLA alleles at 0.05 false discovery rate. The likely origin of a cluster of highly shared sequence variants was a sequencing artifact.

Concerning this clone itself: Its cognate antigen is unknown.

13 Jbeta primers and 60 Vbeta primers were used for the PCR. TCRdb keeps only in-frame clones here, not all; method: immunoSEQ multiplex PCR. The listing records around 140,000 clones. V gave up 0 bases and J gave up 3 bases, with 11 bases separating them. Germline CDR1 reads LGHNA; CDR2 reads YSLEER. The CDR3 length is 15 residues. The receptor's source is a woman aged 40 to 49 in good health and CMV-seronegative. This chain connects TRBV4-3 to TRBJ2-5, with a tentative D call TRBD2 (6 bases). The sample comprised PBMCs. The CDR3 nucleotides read TGCGCCAGCAGCCAAGATCTCGGCGGGGAAGAGACCCAGTACTTC. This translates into CASSQDLGGEETQYF.